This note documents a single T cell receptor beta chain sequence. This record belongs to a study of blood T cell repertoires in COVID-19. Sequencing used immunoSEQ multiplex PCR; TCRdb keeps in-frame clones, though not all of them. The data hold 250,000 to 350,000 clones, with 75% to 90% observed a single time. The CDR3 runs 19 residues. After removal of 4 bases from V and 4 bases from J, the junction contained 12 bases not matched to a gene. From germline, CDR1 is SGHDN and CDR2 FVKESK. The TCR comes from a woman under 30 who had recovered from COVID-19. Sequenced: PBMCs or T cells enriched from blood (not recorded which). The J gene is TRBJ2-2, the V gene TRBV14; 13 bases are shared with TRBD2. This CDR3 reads CASSPAGTSGDAGTGELFF. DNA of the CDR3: TGTGCCAGCAGCCCGGCCGGGACTAGCGGGGACGCGGGCACCGGGGAGCTGTTTTTT.